The entry that follows covers one TCR beta chain sequence. The data are from a study of blood T cell repertoires in COVID-19. Study as a whole: Sample material is recorded as cDNA or gDNA derived from T cells, B-cell-depleted T cells, or PBMCs.

Assay: immunoSEQ multiplex PCR; the TCRdb copy retains only in-frame clones and omits some. The sample consists of approximately 210,000 clones, 80% to 90% of them appearing once. Sequenced sample: PBMCs or T cells enriched from blood (not recorded which). The clonotype originates from a woman aged 18-29 years who had recovered from COVID-19.

The CDR3 sequence is CASSSAGTVFEAFF. In DNA form, the CDR3 reads TGTGCCAGCAGTTCGGCCGGGACAGTTTTTGAAGCTTTCTTT. The chain recombines TRBV27 with TRBJ1-1, with 7 bases aligning to TRBD1. The germline V gene encodes CDR1 MNHEY and CDR2 SMNVEV (reference sequence). This CDR3 is built from 14 residues. V lost 4 bases to trimming and J lost 7 bases; unmatched junction nucleotides: 9.